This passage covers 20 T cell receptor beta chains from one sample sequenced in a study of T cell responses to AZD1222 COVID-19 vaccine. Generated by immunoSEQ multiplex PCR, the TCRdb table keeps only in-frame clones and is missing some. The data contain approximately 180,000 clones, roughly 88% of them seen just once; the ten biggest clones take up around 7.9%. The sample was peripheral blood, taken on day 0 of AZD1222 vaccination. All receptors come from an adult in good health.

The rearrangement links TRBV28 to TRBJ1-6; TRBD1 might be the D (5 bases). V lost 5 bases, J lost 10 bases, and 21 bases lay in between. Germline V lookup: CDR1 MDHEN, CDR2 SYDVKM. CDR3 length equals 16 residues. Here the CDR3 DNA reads TGTGCCAGCAGTCTCCAAGAACGGGACCCCACATCACCCCTCCACTTT. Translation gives CASSLQERDPTSPLHF. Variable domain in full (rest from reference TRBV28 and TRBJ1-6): DVKVTQSSRYLVKRTGEKVFLECVQDMDHENMFWYRQDPGLGLRLIYFSYDVKMKEKGDIPEGYSVSREKKERFSLILESASTNQTSMYLCASSLQERDPTSPLHFGNGTRLTVT.

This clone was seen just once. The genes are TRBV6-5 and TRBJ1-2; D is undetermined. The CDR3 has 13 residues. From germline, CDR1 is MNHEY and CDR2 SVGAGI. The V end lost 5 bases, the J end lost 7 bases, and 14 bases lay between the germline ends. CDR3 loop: CASSLDPPGGYTF. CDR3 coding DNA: TGTGCCAGCAGTCTGGACCCCCCTGGTGGCTACACCTTC.

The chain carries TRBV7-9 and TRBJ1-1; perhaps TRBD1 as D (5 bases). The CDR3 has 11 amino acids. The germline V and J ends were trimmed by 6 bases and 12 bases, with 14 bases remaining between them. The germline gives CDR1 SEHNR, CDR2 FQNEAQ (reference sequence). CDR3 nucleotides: TGTGCCAGCAGGGCCCGGGACGAAACTTTCTTT. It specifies CASRARDETFF.

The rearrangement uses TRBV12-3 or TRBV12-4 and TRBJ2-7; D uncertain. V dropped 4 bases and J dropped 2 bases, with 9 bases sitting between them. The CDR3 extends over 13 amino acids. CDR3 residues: CASSSGGTYEQYF. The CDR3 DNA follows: TGTGCCAGCAGTTCGGGCGGCACCTACGAGCAGTACTTC.

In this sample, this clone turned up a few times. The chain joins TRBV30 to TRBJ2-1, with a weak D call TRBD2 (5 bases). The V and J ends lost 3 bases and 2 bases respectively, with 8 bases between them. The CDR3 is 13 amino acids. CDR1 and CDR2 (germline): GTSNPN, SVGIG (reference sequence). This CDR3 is CAWSPGTYNEQFF. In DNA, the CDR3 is TGTGCCTGGAGCCCCGGGACCTACAATGAGCAGTTCTTC.

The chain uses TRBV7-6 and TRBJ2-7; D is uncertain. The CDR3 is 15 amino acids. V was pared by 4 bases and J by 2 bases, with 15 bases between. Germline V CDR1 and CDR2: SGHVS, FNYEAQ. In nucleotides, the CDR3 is TGTGCCAGCAGCTCCTACCCGGGCGGAACCTACGAGCAGTACTTC. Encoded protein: CASSSYPGGTYEQYF.

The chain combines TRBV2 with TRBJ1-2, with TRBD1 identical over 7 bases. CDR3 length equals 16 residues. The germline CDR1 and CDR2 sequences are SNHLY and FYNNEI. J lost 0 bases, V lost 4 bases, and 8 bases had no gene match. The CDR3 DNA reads TGTGCCAGCAGTGTACGGACAGGTCTAACTAACTATGGCTACACCTTC. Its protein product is CASSVRTGLTNYGYTF.

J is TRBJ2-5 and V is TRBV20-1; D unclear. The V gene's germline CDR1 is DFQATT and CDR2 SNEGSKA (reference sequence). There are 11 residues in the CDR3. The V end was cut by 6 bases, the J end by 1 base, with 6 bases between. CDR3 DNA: TGCAGTGCGGGATTCCAAGAGACCCAGTACTTC. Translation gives CSAGFQETQYF.

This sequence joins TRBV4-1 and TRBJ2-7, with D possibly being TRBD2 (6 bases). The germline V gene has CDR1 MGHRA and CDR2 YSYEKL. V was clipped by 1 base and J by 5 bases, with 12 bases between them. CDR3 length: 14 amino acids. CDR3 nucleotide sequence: TGCGCCAGCAGCCAAGGACCTGGGGGGAACGAGCAGTACTTC. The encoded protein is CASSQGPGGNEQYF.

For the CDR3, the DNA is TGTGCCAGCAGCTTCCAGGGCAACACTGAAGCTTTCTTT. This gives the protein CASSFQGNTEAFF. This sequence joins TRBV7-3 and TRBJ1-1, with D possibly matching TRBD1 (5 bases). Between the trimmed V and J ends, which lost 3 bases and 2 bases, there was a span of 7 bases. This CDR3 spans 13 amino acids. Germline CDR1 and CDR2: SGHTA and FQGTGA.

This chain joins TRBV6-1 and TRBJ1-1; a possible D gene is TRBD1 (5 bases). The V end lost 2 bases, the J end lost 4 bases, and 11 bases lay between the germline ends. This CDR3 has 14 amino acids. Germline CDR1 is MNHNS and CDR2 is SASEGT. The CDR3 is CASSERSGGTEAFF. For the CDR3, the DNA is TGTGCCAGCAGTGAAAGGTCGGGGGGCACTGAAGCTTTCTTT.

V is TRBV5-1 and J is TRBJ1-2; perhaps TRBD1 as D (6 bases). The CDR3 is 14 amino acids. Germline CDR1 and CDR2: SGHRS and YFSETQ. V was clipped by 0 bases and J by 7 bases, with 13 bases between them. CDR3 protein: CASSLEGTPSGYTF. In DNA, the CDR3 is TGCGCCAGCAGCTTGGAGGGGACACCCAGTGGCTACACCTTC.

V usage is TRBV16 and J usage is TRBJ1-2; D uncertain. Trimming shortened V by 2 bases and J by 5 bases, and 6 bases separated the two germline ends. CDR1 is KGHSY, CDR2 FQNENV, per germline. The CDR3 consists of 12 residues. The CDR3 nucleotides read TGTGCCAGCAGCCAAGAGGCTTATGGCTACACCTTC. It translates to CASSQEAYGYTF.

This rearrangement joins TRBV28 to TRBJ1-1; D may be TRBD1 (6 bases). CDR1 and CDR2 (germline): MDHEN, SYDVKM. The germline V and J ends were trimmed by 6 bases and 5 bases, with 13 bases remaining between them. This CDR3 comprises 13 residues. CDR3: CASSRQDLTEAFF. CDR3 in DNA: TGTGCCAGCAGCCGACAGGACCTAACTGAAGCTTTCTTT.

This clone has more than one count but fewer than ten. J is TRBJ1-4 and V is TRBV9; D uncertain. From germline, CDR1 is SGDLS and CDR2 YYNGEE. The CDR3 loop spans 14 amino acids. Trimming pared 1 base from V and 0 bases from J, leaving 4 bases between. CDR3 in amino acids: CASSVQSTNEKLFF. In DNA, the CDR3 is TGTGCCAGCAGCGTACAATCAACTAATGAAAAACTGTTTTTT.

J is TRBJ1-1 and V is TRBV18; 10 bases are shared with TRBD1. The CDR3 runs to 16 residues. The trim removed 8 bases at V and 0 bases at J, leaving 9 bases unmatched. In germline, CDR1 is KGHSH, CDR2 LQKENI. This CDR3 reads CASLRGTGVMNTEAFF. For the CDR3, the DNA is TGTGCCAGCCTAAGGGGGACAGGGGTTATGAACACTGAAGCTTTCTTT.

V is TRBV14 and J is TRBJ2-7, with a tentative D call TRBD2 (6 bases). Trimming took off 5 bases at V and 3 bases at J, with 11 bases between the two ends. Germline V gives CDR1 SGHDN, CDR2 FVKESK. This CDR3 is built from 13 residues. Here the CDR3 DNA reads TGTGCCAGCAGCGTGGGACTGGGCTACGAGCAGTACTTC. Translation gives CASSVGLGYEQYF.

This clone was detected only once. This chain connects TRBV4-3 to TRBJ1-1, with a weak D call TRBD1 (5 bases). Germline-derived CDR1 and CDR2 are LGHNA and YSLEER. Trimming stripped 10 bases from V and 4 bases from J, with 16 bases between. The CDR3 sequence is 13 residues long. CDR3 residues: CATGRGGGTEAFF. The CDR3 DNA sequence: TGCGCCACCGGCCGCGGGGGGGGCACTGAAGCTTTCTTT.

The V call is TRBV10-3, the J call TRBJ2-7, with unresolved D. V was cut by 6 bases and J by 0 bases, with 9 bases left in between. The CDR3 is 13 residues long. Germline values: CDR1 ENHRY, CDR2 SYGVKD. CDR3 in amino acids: CAIRGRLSYEQYF. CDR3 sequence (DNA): TGTGCCATCAGGGGCAGGCTCTCCTACGAGCAGTACTTC.

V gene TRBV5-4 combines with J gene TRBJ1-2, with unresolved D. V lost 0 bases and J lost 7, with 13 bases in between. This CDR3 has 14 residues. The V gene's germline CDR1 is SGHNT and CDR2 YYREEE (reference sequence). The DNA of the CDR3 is TGTGCCAGCAGCTTGGGGTTAAGTTACAGTGGCTACACCTTC. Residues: CASSLGLSYSGYTF.